The T cell receptor beta chain described here comes from a study of cytomegalovirus exposure and HLA in healthy donors. Findings and caveats of the study: The authors enumerated over 150 TCR beta chains as linked to cytomegalovirus. Earlier findings revealed that most TCR beta V segments proved productive either about 87% or about 30% of the time.

The germline V gene has CDR1 GTSNPN and CDR2 SVGIG (reference sequence). V lost 1 base, J lost 5 bases, and 17 bases lay in between. The CDR3 sequence is 15 residues long. This clone was observed a few times. The antigen is not known. Amplification used 60 Vbeta primers and 13 Jbeta primers. Here immunoSEQ multiplex PCR was the method, and the copy in TCRdb shows in-frame clones only, minus some. The data hold more than 150,000 clones, with roughly 78% observed a single time. Sequencing input: PBMCs. The source is a woman aged 45-60 years in good health and CMV-seropositive. This sequence joins TRBV30 and TRBJ1-1; no reliable D call. CDR3 amino acids: CAWSDEGLRRTEAFF. Here the CDR3 DNA reads TGTGCCTGGAGTGACGAAGGACTTCGGAGGACTGAAGCTTTCTTT.